Listed below are T cell receptor beta chains from one sample, sequenced in a study of human T cells and chemical hapten exposure. TCRdb re-called the 5' RACE reads with MiXCR, one entry per CDR3 protein. The repertoire consists of tens of thousands of distinct CDR3 sequences, with approximately 15% occurring once and the leading ten covering around 7%. The origin of the receptors is a female donor in good health. CDR3s include the opening cysteine and the closing phenylalanine or tryptophan. D genes are given only for firm matches. Only some rows state a clone size, as once, few, many or a class for expanded clones.

length	V	J	D	size	DNA	CDR3
16	TRBV4-1	TRBJ2-3	TRBD2	.	TGCGCCAGCAGCCAAGATGTGCGGGAGGTGATAGATACGCAGTATTTT	CASSQDVREVIDTQYF
16	TRBV5-1	TRBJ1-1	.	few	TGCGCCAGCAGCTTGGAGTATGGACACAAGAACACTGAAGCTTTCTTT	CASSLEYGHKNTEAFF
13	TRBV29-1	TRBJ2-3	.	few	TGCAGCGTTGTTATAGGGGGCACAGATACGCAGTATTTT	CSVVIGGTDTQYF
13	TRBV28	TRBJ1-5	.	few	TGTGCCAGCACAGAGAATACGGATCAGCCCCAGCATTTT	CASTENTDQPQHF
13	TRBV14	TRBJ2-2	.	.	TGTGCCAGCAGCTCACGTGCCACCGGGGAGCTGTTTTTT	CASSSRATGELFF
13	TRBV7-9	TRBJ2-5	.	.	TGTGCCAGCAGCTTGTGGCCCCGAGAGACCCAGTACTTC	CASSLWPRETQYF
13	TRBV27	TRBJ1-1	.	.	TGTGCCAGCAGTTTAACTAAGAACACTGAAGCTTTCTTT	CASSLTKNTEAFF
12	TRBV13	TRBJ1-1	.	.	TGTGCCAGCAGCCCTTCTAACACTGAAGCTTTCTTT	CASSPSNTEAFF
16	TRBV20-1	TRBJ1-2	.	few	TGCAGGGCTAGAGATACCGCGGACGGAATTAACTATGGCTACACCTTC	CRARDTADGINYGYTF
14	TRBV12-3/TRBV12-4	TRBJ2-1	.	.	TGTGCCAGCAGTATAAAGGGGGGGTCCGATGAGCAGTTCTTC	CASSIKGGSDEQFF
16	TRBV6-5	TRBJ2-5	.	.	TGTGCCAGCAGCCCTACTCCGACTAGAGGGGGAGAGACCCAGTACTTC	CASSPTPTRGGETQYF
13	TRBV6-2/TRBV6-3	TRBJ1-3	.	.	TGTGCCAGTTGCGCCGACCCGGGGACCACCATATATTTT	CASCADPGTTIYF
14	TRBV3-1	TRBJ2-7	.	.	TGTGCCAGCAGCCAAGATGGGGCCTCGGGGGAGCAGTACTTC	CASSQDGASGEQYF
12	TRBV28	TRBJ1-2	.	few	TGTGCCAGCAGGGCAGGTTACTATGGCTACACCTTC	CASRAGYYGYTF
14	TRBV18	TRBJ2-4	.	few	TGTGCCAGCTCGCAGGGGCAAGCCAAAAACATTCAGTACTTC	CASSQGQAKNIQYF
16	TRBV7-2	TRBJ2-2	.	few	TGTGCCAGCAGTGGGGGGGGCTCTACGAACACCGGGGAGCTGTTTTTT	CASSGGGSTNTGELFF
15	TRBV5-6	TRBJ1-1	TRBD1	many	TGTGCCAGCAGCTTGGCCGGACAGGGGACAGGTGAAGCTTTCTTT	CASSLAGQGTGEAFF
17	TRBV4-3	TRBJ2-6	TRBD1	many	TGCGCCAGCAGCGACAACAAGGGGGCGCCCGGGGCCAACGTCCTGACTTTC	CASSDNKGAPGANVLTF
12	TRBV3-1	TRBJ1-2	.	.	TGTGCCAGCAGCAGCGGAGGTTATGGCTACACCTTC	CASSSGGYGYTF
12	TRBV29-1	TRBJ1-4	.	many	TGCAGCGTTGGGGTCAGCAGTGAAAAACTGTTTTTT	CSVGVSSEKLFF
13	TRBV20-1	TRBJ2-4	.	few	TGCAGTGCTAAAGACCTAGCCAAAAACATTCAGTACTTC	CSAKDLAKNIQYF
12	TRBV7-9	TRBJ1-5	.	.	TGTGCCAGCAGCGTAAGCAATCAGCCCCAGCATTTT	CASSVSNQPQHF
13	TRBV5-6	TRBJ2-7	.	few	TGTGCCAGCCGTCGGAGGGAGTCCTACGAGCAGTACTTC	CASRRRESYEQYF
18	TRBV18	TRBJ2-4	.	few	TGTGCCAGCTCACCACCAGGAGGAAGCCAGCTAGCCAAAAACATTCAGTACTTC	CASSPPGGSQLAKNIQYF
16	TRBV4-1	TRBJ1-1	TRBD1	few	TGCGCCAGCAGCCAGGTTACCGGGACAGCGAACACTGAAGCTTTCTTT	CASSQVTGTANTEAFF
18	TRBV7-9	TRBJ2-1	TRBD2	.	TGTGCCAGCAGCTTAGCCCTAGCGGGAGGTACCTCCTACAATGAGCAGTTCTTC	CASSLALAGGTSYNEQFF
17	TRBV29-1	TRBJ2-6	.	.	TGCAGCGTTCCCGAAATATACAAATCGGGAGGGGCCAACGTCCTGACTTTC	CSVPEIYKSGGANVLTF
13	TRBV28	TRBJ2-7	.	many	TGTGCCAGCAGTTTATCCTTCGCCTACGAGCAGTACTTC	CASSLSFAYEQYF
14	TRBV20-1	TRBJ1-1	TRBD1	few	TGCAGTGCTAATAGCCGGGACAGTTACACTGAAGCTTTCTTT	CSANSRDSYTEAFF
16	TRBV7-2	TRBJ2-3	TRBD2	.	TGTGCCAGCAGCGGAGCAGGACTAGCGGGCACAGATACGCAGTATTTT	CASSGAGLAGTDTQYF
18	TRBV4-3	TRBJ1-6	TRBD1	few	TGCGCCAGCAGCCAAGAACCAGACGACAGGGTTCAGGTATCACCCCTCCACTTT	CASSQEPDDRVQVSPLHF
13	TRBV10-3	TRBJ1-2	.	.	TGTGCCATCAGTGATAATAGGGACTATGGCTACACCTTC	CAISDNRDYGYTF
14	TRBV29-1	TRBJ2-1	.	few	TGCAGCGTGGAACCGATACGAGGGAACAATGAGCAGTTCTTC	CSVEPIRGNNEQFF
12	TRBV5-6	TRBJ2-1	.	.	TGTGCCAGCAGCTTGGGCGGCTATGAGCAGTTCTTC	CASSLGGYEQFF
15	TRBV10-3	TRBJ2-3	.	few	TGTGCCATCAGTGAGGATGGCAGGGGAGCAGATACGCAGTATTTT	CAISEDGRGADTQYF
13	TRBV9	TRBJ1-1	.	.	TGTGCCACAACCCAATTATTGAACACTGAAGCTTTCTTT	CATTQLLNTEAFF
15	TRBV24-1	TRBJ2-4	.	few	TGTGCCACCAGTGACGGAACAGGGGAGGGAGACATTCAGTACTTC	CATSDGTGEGDIQYF
14	TRBV29-1	TRBJ2-3	TRBD2	.	TGCAGCGTCCGGGGGGGGTCTACCACAGATACGCAGTATTTT	CSVRGGSTTDTQYF
14	TRBV6-1	TRBJ2-3	TRBD1	.	TGTGCCACCCAGGGACAGACCCACACAGATACGCAGTATTTT	CATQGQTHTDTQYF
12	TRBV11-1	TRBJ2-7	.	few	TGTGCCAGCAGCCCCGATCAATACGAGCAGTACTTC	CASSPDQYEQYF
15	TRBV5-1	TRBJ1-1	.	many	TGCGCCAGCAGCTTCGGTACAGGGCTGGGTCCTGAAGCTTTCTTT	CASSFGTGLGPEAFF
15	TRBV30	TRBJ1-4	.	few	TGTGCCTGGAGTACACCTTCAGGGGCGGGAGAAAAACTGTTTTTT	CAWSTPSGAGEKLFF
11	TRBV6-2/TRBV6-3	TRBJ1-1	.	.	TGTGCCAGCAGACTCCGGGACAAAGCTTTCTTT	CASRLRDKAFF
12	TRBV29-1	TRBJ2-5	TRBD2	few	TGCAGCGTGCTAGCGGGGAAAGAGACCCAGTACTTC	CSVLAGKETQYF
14	TRBV7-2	TRBJ1-2	.	.	TGTGCCAGCAGCTTAGCGTATGGAAACTATGGCTACACCTTC	CASSLAYGNYGYTF
15	TRBV18	TRBJ1-1	.	few	TGTGCCAGCTCTGCAACTCAGGGGACGGGCACTGAAGCTTTCTTT	CASSATQGTGTEAFF
16	TRBV4-3	TRBJ2-3	.	.	TGCGCCAGCAGCCAAGTCTGGACCAGGGCCTCGGATACGCAGTATTTT	CASSQVWTRASDTQYF